These 20 T cell receptor beta chains came from one sample sequenced in a study of blood T cell repertoires in COVID-19. Measured with immunoSEQ multiplex PCR; TCRdb has only the in-frame clones, and not every one. The table lists about 260,000 clones, about nine tenths of them singletons. Sample: PBMCs or T cells enriched from blood (not recorded which). Every receptor here comes from a woman in her 40s with acute COVID-19.

The CDR3 DNA reads TGTGCCAGCAGTTTCGCCAGGGGGCTTTCGAATGAAGCTTTCTTT. Translated: CASSFARGLSNEAFF. The chain is built from TRBV27 and TRBJ1-1; TRBD1 aligns across 8 bases. This CDR3 spans 15 amino acids. V was clipped by 3 bases and J by 7 bases; unmatched bases: 10. The germline V gene encodes CDR1 MNHEY and CDR2 SMNVEV (reference sequence).

The rearrangement uses TRBV4-1 and TRBJ2-1; no reliable D call. V gave up 2 bases and J gave up 3 bases, with 11 bases separating them. This CDR3 has 15 residues. Germline CDR1 and CDR2: MGHRA and YSYEKL. CDR3 residues: CASSQSPARYNEQFF. CDR3 bases: TGCGCCAGCAGCCAATCCCCAGCGCGCTACAATGAGCAGTTCTTC.

This clone was found a few times. V gene TRBV4-3 combines with J gene TRBJ1-5; D call uncertain. Per germline, CDR1 LGHNA and CDR2 YSLEER. The CDR3 contains 18 residues. Trimming took off 0 bases at V and 0 bases at J, with 15 bases between the two ends. The CDR3 nucleotides are TGCGCCAGCAGCCAAGATGGCTTCTCGCCTTATAGCAATCAGCCCCAGCATTTT. Protein product: CASSQDGFSPYSNQPQHF.

The chain combines TRBV5-1 with TRBJ1-2; the D gene is possibly TRBD1 (6 bases). This CDR3 contains 16 residues. Trimming pared 4 bases from V and 4 bases from J, leaving 20 bases between. CDR1 and CDR2 (germline): SGHRS, YFSETQ. The CDR3 reads CASSLWGTGHPYGYTF. The DNA for the CDR3 is TGCGCCAGCAGCCTATGGGGAACAGGGCATCCCTATGGCTACACCTTC.

V and J are TRBV9 and TRBJ2-1, with a possible D match to TRBD1 (6 bases). The CDR3 runs to 16 residues. Trimming left V 4 bases short and J 8 bases short, with 22 bases between. The germline gives CDR1 SGDLS, CDR2 YYNGEE. The DNA of the CDR3 is TGTGCCAGCAGCCCCCAGGGGCGGAGGCCCACACATGAGCAGTTCTTC. Protein: CASSPQGRRPTHEQFF.

V gene TRBV19 combines with J gene TRBJ1-1; D ambiguous. The CDR3 has 12 amino acids. V lost 3 bases and J 7 bases, leaving 9 bases between the germline ends. Germline CDR1 LNHDA, CDR2 SQIVND (reference sequence). The CDR3 region is CASSIRPLEAFF. CDR3 DNA: TGTGCCAGTAGTATTCGTCCCCTTGAAGCTTTCTTT.

CDR3 nucleotides: TGTGCCACCGAACCAGAAACAGGGTATAATTCACCCCTCCACTTT. Translating it yields CATEPETGYNSPLHF. The chain links TRBV2 to TRBJ1-6; maybe TRBD1 (6 bases). This CDR3 has 15 residues. V was pared by 10 bases and J by 4 bases, with 17 bases between. Germline V gives CDR1 SNHLY, CDR2 FYNNEI.

The chain carries TRBV5-1 and TRBJ1-2; possibly TRBD1 for D (5 bases). Trimming removed 4 bases at V and 2 bases at J, with 9 bases between. Germline V gives CDR1 SGHRS, CDR2 YFSETQ. The CDR3 consists of 13 residues. The CDR3 region is CASSEDTNYGYTF. The CDR3 DNA reads TGCGCCAGCAGCGAGGACACGAACTATGGCTACACCTTC. Complete variable domain (other parts from reference TRBV5-1 and TRBJ1-2): KAGVTQTPRYLIKTRGQQVTLSCSPISGHRSVSWYQQTPGQGLQFLFEYFSETQRNKGNFPGRFSGRQFSNSRSEMNVSTLELGDSALYLCASSEDTNYGYTFGSGTRLTVV.

This clone has more than one count but fewer than ten. The chain recombines TRBV28 with TRBJ1-5; 11 bases fit TRBD1. V lost 2 bases, J lost 7 bases, and 4 bases stayed unmatched. The CDR3 contains 15 residues. The germline V gene has CDR1 MDHEN and CDR2 SYDVKM. The CDR3 sequence is CASSLPGQGAQPQHF. CDR3 DNA sequence: TGTGCCAGCAGTTTACCTGGACAGGGGGCACAGCCCCAGCATTTT.

The rearrangement uses TRBV6-5 and TRBJ1-2, with 8 bases aligning to TRBD1. This CDR3 is 15 amino acids long. V shed 6 bases, J shed 4 bases, and the junction held 10 bases outside the gene matches. CDR1 is MNHEY, CDR2 SVGAGI, per germline. CDR3 DNA: TGTGCCAGCAGCACCGCCGGGACAGGCATCTATGGCTACACCTTC. Translating gives CASSTAGTGIYGYTF.

The rearrangement links TRBV10-3 to TRBJ2-1, with D hard to call. The CDR3 length is 14 residues. Germline V CDR1 and CDR2: ENHRY, SYGVKD. V shed 4 bases and J shed 0 bases, with 7 bases lying between them. The CDR3 protein is CAISGSSSYNEQFF. CDR3 in DNA: TGTGCCATCAGTGGGAGTAGCTCCTACAATGAGCAGTTCTTC.

V gene TRBV5-6 combines with J gene TRBJ2-3, with a possible D match to TRBD2 (5 bases). This CDR3 spans 14 amino acids. Trimming left V 1 base short and J 7 bases short, with 13 bases between. Germline loops: CDR1 SGHDT, CDR2 YYEEEE. Written as DNA, the CDR3 is TGTGCCAGCAGCTTGAGCCGGTGGACTTATACGCAGTATTTT. Amino acid sequence: CASSLSRWTYTQYF.

The J gene is TRBJ1-1, the V gene TRBV19, with a possible D match to TRBD1 (6 bases). CDR3 length: 14 amino acids. V lost 6 bases, J lost 2 bases, and 13 bases lay in between. In germline, CDR1 is LNHDA, CDR2 SQIVND (reference sequence). This chain's CDR3 is CASSKPGHNTEAFF. The CDR3 DNA follows: TGTGCCAGTAGCAAACCGGGACACAACACTGAAGCTTTCTTT. The entire variable domain, with the rest obtained from reference TRBV19 and TRBJ1-1, is as follows: DGGITQSPKYLFRKEGQNVTLSCEQNLNHDAMYWYRQDPGQGLRLIYYSQIVNDFQKGDIAEGYSVSREKKESFPLTVTSAQKNPTAFYLCASSKPGHNTEAFFGQGTRLTVV.

The rearrangement links TRBV7-9 to TRBJ1-1; 8 bases fit TRBD1. CDR1 and CDR2 (germline): SEHNR, FQNEAQ (reference sequence). The CDR3 extends over 13 amino acids. Germline trimming cut 6 bases from V and 7 bases from J; bases unmatched to any gene: 7. The CDR3 sequence is CASRRQGANEAFF. CDR3 coding DNA: TGTGCCAGCAGACGGCAGGGGGCTAATGAAGCTTTCTTT.

The gene calls are TRBV5-1 and TRBJ2-5; unclear D gene. V was pared by 6 bases and J by 3 bases, with 15 bases between. The CDR3 has 14 amino acids. The germline gives CDR1 SGHRS, CDR2 YFSETQ. DNA for the CDR3: TGCGCCAGCACCTACTCCGAGCGAGAAGAGACCCAGTACTTC. This translates into CASTYSEREETQYF.

The chain uses TRBV7-9 and TRBJ2-1, with TRBD2 identical over 12 bases. The CDR3 length is 16 residues. Germline-derived CDR1 and CDR2 are SEHNR and FQNEAQ (reference sequence). With V trimmed by 5 bases and J by 8 bases, 10 bases remained unmatched. For the CDR3, the DNA is TGTGCCAGCAGCCCGCGGACTAGCGGGGCGGTGGATGAGCAGTTCTTC. Protein sequence: CASSPRTSGAVDEQFF.

For this clone: The limits of the CDR3 on the DNA are not certain, so only TCRdb's listed CDR3 is given. This rearrangement joins TRBV9 to TRBJ1-3; the table names TRBD1, a call not compared with the DNA. With termini counted, the CDR3 has 14 amino acids. Germline V gene lookup returns CDR1 SGDLS and CDR2 YYNGEE. The CDR3 reads CASSAFGSGNTIYF.

The rearrangement uses TRBV27 and TRBJ2-3, with 13 bases fitting TRBD2. CDR3 size: 19 residues. Looked up from germline, CDR1 is MNHEY and CDR2 is SMNVEV (reference sequence). Trimming removed 5 bases from V and 3 bases from J; junction bases left unmatched: 14. The CDR3 here is CASSTWRSGLAGETDTQYF. DNA for the CDR3: TGTGCCAGCAGTACGTGGCGTAGCGGACTAGCGGGAGAGACAGATACGCAGTATTTT.

J is TRBJ1-2 and V is TRBV10-3; D is uncertain. Germline V gene data show CDR1 as ENHRY and CDR2 as SYGVKD. V was cut by 0 bases and J by 1 base, with 15 bases left in between. The CDR3 is 17 amino acids. The CDR3 protein is CAISESIWRTLNYGYTF. CDR3 coding DNA: TGTGCCATCAGTGAGTCAATCTGGAGGACCCTTAACTATGGCTACACCTTC.

This clone was counted once. One end of the junction varies from germline; a read error may be responsible. V and J are TRBV7-7 and TRBJ2-7; D not certain. This CDR3 spans 13 amino acids. The V gene's germline CDR1 is SSHAT and CDR2 FNYEAQ (reference sequence). The CDR3 is CASSLSVIDEQYF. CDR3 in DNA: TGTGCTAGCAGCTTATCAGTAATCGACGAGCAGTACTTC. Looking up the rest from reference TRBV7-7 and TRBJ2-7 gives the full variable domain: GAGVSQSPRYKVTKRGQDVTLRCDPISSHATLYWYQQALGQGPEFLTYFNYEAQPDKSGLPSDRFSAERPEGSISTLTIQRTEQRDSAMYRCASSLSVIDEQYFGPGTRLTVT.